Listed here are 16 T cell receptor beta chains from one sample, sequenced in a study of beta chain features in type 1 diabetes (dated by TCRdb to the late 2010s). The full study reports these points: A moderate but significant shortening of TCRB CDR3 length was observed in type 1 diabetes patients in all four CD4+ subsets.

These receptors' targets are unknown. Library preparation used the immunoSEQ multiplex PCR assay. The entire isolated RNA was reverse transcribed using the High Capacity cDNA Reverse Transcription Kit, and thus expressed TCRB transcripts were sequenced. TCRdb holds this immuneACCESS table with in-frame rearrangements only. Some clones are missing; in checked studies, unresolved V genes explain under half, and the rest has no known cause. Across this sample there are roughly 260,000 clones, with around 21% seen only once. 0.025% to 0.035% of the sample lies in the top ten. Sequenced sample: naive CD4+ T cells from blood. Interpreted using the paper, the cell subset or site label stands for: true naive CD4+ T cells. These receptors originate from a woman aged 35 to 49 with type 1 diabetes.

This clone was seen a handful of times. This rearrangement joins TRBV5-1 to TRBJ2-1, with 12 bases that match TRBD2. The CDR3 is 18 residues long. J was trimmed by 0 bases and V by 5 bases; bases with no gene match: 9. Germline V lookup: CDR1 SGHRS, CDR2 YFSETQ. The CDR3 is CASRRLAGEFRSYNEQFF. For the CDR3, the DNA is TGCGCCAGCAGGCGACTAGCGGGAGAATTCCGCTCCTACAATGAGCAGTTCTTC.

This clone showed up just a few times. The chain joins TRBV7-3 to TRBJ2-5; 7 bases align to TRBD1. This CDR3 region has 13 residues. The V and J ends lost 5 bases and 4 bases, in that order; junction bases with no gene match: 4. Germline V CDR1 and CDR2: SGHTA, FQGTGA. In nucleotides, the CDR3 is TGTGCCAGCAGCATATACAGGGGAGAGACCCAGTACTTC. This translates into CASSIYRGETQYF.

This sequence joins TRBV18 and TRBJ1-5; D is unresolved. Germline CDR1 and CDR2: KGHSH and LQKENI. Between the trimmed V and J ends, which lost 2 bases and 2 bases, there was a span of 10 bases. CDR3 length equals 15 residues. The CDR3 is CASSPLGGRNQPQHF. For the CDR3, the DNA is TGTGCCAGCTCACCATTAGGAGGACGCAATCAGCCCCAGCATTTT.

This clone was picked up one time. The rearrangement links TRBV30 to TRBJ1-2, with 8 bases fitting TRBD1. The V and J ends lost 4 bases and 4 bases, in that order; junction bases with no gene match: 2. Germline CDR1 GTSNPN, CDR2 SVGIG (reference sequence). The CDR3 length is 12 residues. Here the CDR3 DNA reads TGTGCCTGGATAGACAGGGGCTATGGCTACACCTTC. The encoded protein is CAWIDRGYGYTF.

The rearrangement joins TRBV28 to TRBJ1-2; D call uncertain. Germline CDR1 MDHEN, CDR2 SYDVKM. V lost 7 bases and J 0 bases, leaving 12 bases between the germline ends. The CDR3 runs to 14 residues. For the CDR3, the DNA is TGTGCCAGCACCCCCGTGGCAGCTAACTATGGCTACACCTTC. This translates into CASTPVAANYGYTF.

V and J are TRBV6-5 and TRBJ1-1; D remains unclear. CDR3 length equals 12 residues. V was shortened by 6 bases and J by 4 bases, with 9 bases between the two germline ends. Germline CDR1 reads MNHEY; CDR2 reads SVGAGI. The CDR3 loop reads CASSTIGTEAFF. The CDR3 nucleotides read TGTGCCAGCAGCACGATCGGCACTGAAGCTTTCTTT.

This clone was seen a handful of times. The rearrangement links TRBV23-1 to TRBJ1-1; TRBD1 might be the D (6 bases). TRBV23-1 is reported as an ORF; its role is uncertain. Trimming took off 2 bases at V and 2 bases at J, with 12 bases between the two ends. CDR3 length: 15 residues. The CDR3 DNA is TGCGCCAGCAGTCAACTTGACAGGCCCAACACTGAAGCTTTCTTT. Protein sequence: CASSQLDRPNTEAFF.

This clone was detected a few times. The rearrangement links TRBV5-4 to TRBJ2-7; D might be TRBD1 (6 bases). CDR3 length equals 15 residues. Germline values: CDR1 SGHNT, CDR2 YYREEE (reference sequence). Trimming left V 1 base short and J 0 bases short, with 11 bases between. CDR3 nucleotide sequence: TGTGCCAGCAGCTTGTATACAGGGCTCTCCTACGAGCAGTACTTC. Translated: CASSLYTGLSYEQYF.

The chain carries TRBV5-1 and TRBJ2-2; D possibly corresponds to TRBD1 (7 bases). Germline CDR1 SGHRS, CDR2 YFSETQ. The CDR3 consists of 16 residues. The V and J ends lost 7 bases and 1 base respectively, with 17 bases between them. The CDR3 DNA reads TGCGCCAGCGGCCCCCGGGGGACAGTGAACACCGGGGAGCTGTTTTTT. As protein: CASGPRGTVNTGELFF.

This clone was found a few times. This rearrangement joins TRBV19 to TRBJ1-2, with TRBD1 identical over 9 bases. V lost 8 bases and J lost 5; bases outside the gene matches: 6. The CDR3 extends over 13 amino acids. Germline V gives CDR1 LNHDA, CDR2 SQIVND (reference sequence). CDR3 nucleotide sequence: TGTGCCAGTTCCGGGACAGGGTTATATGGCTACACCTTC. Translating it yields CASSGTGLYGYTF.

This clone showed up just a few times. CDR3 DNA sequence: TGTGCCAGCAGCTTAGTGAGGGTAGAAGAGACCCAGTACTTC. It is translated as CASSLVRVEETQYF. The gene calls are TRBV7-2 and TRBJ2-5; a weak D match, TRBD2 (5 bases). V shed 1 base and J shed 3 bases, with 9 bases lying between them. Germline CDR1 SGHTA, CDR2 FQGNSA. The CDR3 spans 14 residues.

This clone occurred a few times. V and J are TRBV5-1 and TRBJ2-1; 9 bases are shared with TRBD2. The length of the CDR3 is 14 residues. V was clipped by 4 bases and J by 7 bases; unmatched bases: 6. Germline CDR1 and CDR2: SGHRS and YFSETQ. This CDR3 is CASSMPSGINEQFF. Here the CDR3 DNA reads TGCGCCAGCAGCATGCCTAGCGGGATTAATGAGCAGTTCTTC.

The chain combines TRBV11-2 with TRBJ2-3; 10 positions agree with TRBD1. The CDR3 consists of 17 residues. In germline, CDR1 is SGHAT, CDR2 FQNNGV. The V gene end was trimmed by 5 bases and the J gene end by 1 base; junction bases not matched to a gene: 9. CDR3: CASSGKTGGLGTDTQYF. The CDR3 DNA is TGTGCCAGCAGCGGGAAGACAGGGGGCCTCGGCACAGATACGCAGTATTTT. Looking up the rest from reference TRBV11-2 and TRBJ2-3 gives the full variable domain: EAGVAQSPRYKIIEKRQSVAFWCNPISGHATLYWYQQILGQGPKLLIQFQNNGVVDDSQLPKDRFSAERLKGVDSTLKIQPAKLEDSAVYLCASSGKTGGLGTDTQYFGPGTRLTVL.

This clone was found a few times. The rearrangement links TRBV11-1 to TRBJ2-2, with D unclear. The CDR3 is made up of 16 amino acids. V was cut by 5 bases and J by 0 bases, with 13 bases left in between. Per germline, CDR1 SGHAT and CDR2 FQDESV (reference sequence). The CDR3: CASSDTDYANTGELFF. The CDR3 bases are TGTGCCAGCAGCGACACAGATTACGCGAACACCGGGGAGCTGTTTTTT.

The rearrangement links TRBV28 to TRBJ1-5; 8 nucleotides match TRBD1. Germline CDR1 MDHEN, CDR2 SYDVKM. Trimming took 4 bases from V and 2 from J; bases not matched to a gene: 4. The CDR3 covers 15 residues. CDR3 sequence reads: CASSYTGGGNQPQHF. The CDR3, as DNA: TGTGCCAGCAGTTACACAGGGGGGGGCAATCAGCCCCAGCATTTT.

The chain is built from TRBV9 and TRBJ2-7; D is unresolved. Germline V lookup: CDR1 SGDLS, CDR2 YYNGEE. There are 14 residues in the CDR3. Trimming shortened V by 4 bases and J by 2 bases, and 13 bases separated the two germline ends. The CDR3 reads CASSLGVNPYEQYF. The CDR3 DNA is TGTGCCAGCAGCCTAGGAGTAAACCCCTACGAGCAGTACTTC.